Below, 27 T cell receptor beta chains from the same sample are listed, as sequenced in a study of blood T cell repertoires in COVID-19 (TCRdb year 2020). Receptor libraries were prepared by the immunoSEQ multiplex PCR assay. Imported from immuneACCESS, the table was reduced by TCRdb to in-frame sequences with V and J called. These copies leave out some clones; in studies compared against another copy, an unresolved V gene accounts for under half, and the cause of the remainder is not known. This sample has 150,000 to 200,000 clones in its table, and over 70% of those were observed once. The ten largest clones capture roughly a tenth of the sample. The sequencing input was peripheral blood. The receptors derive from a woman older than 75 with active or convalescent COVID-19.

The chain couples TRBV6-2 or TRBV6-3 to TRBJ2-1; D is unresolved. Germline V gene data show CDR1 as MNHEY and CDR2 as SVGEGT. There are 14 residues in the CDR3. Trimming removed 2 bases at V and 0 bases at J, with 5 bases between. The CDR3 DNA sequence: TGTGCCAGCAGTTACCGGTCCTCCTACAATGAGCAGTTCTTC. Amino acids: CASSYRSSYNEQFF.

This sequence joins TRBV27 and TRBJ2-1, with a weak D call TRBD1 (6 bases). V lost 8 bases to trimming and J lost 10 bases, with 18 bases between them. The V gene's germline CDR1 is MNHEY and CDR2 SMNVEV (reference sequence). The CDR3 is 13 amino acids. CDR3 sequence reads: CASSPGAGAEQFF. CDR3 coding DNA: TGTGCCAGCTCTCCTGGGGCAGGGGCCGAGCAGTTCTTC.

The chain links TRBV15 to TRBJ2-1; 10 bases are a match to TRBD2. The CDR3 is 15 residues long. V shed 3 bases, J shed 6 bases, and the junction held 5 bases outside the gene matches. Germline CDR1 is LNHNV and CDR2 is YYDKDF (reference sequence). The CDR3, as DNA: TGTGCCACCAGCAGGAGCGGGGGGGCCTTCAATGAGCAGTTCTTC. Its translation: CATSRSGGAFNEQFF.

This clone was found once. The rearrangement links TRBV5-5 to TRBJ1-6, with TRBD1 as a possible D gene (5 bases). The CDR3 runs 19 residues. The V and J ends lost 4 bases and 0 bases respectively, with 20 bases between them. Germline CDR1 SGHKS, CDR2 YYEKEE (reference sequence). This chain's CDR3 is CASSPPLGRGGSYNSPLHF. The CDR3 coding sequence is TGTGCCAGCAGCCCTCCTCTTGGAAGGGGAGGCTCCTATAATTCACCCCTCCACTTT. The full variable domain, its missing parts supplied by reference TRBV5-5 and TRBJ1-6, is DAGVTQSPTHLIKTRGQQVTLRCSPISGHKSVSWYQQVLGQGPQFIFQYYEKEERGRGNFPDRFSARQFPNYSSELNVNALLLGDSALYLCASSPPLGRGGSYNSPLHFGNGTRLTVT.

The chain links TRBV7-6 to TRBJ1-5; 10 bases line up with TRBD1. The V and J ends lost 1 base and 4 bases, in that order; junction bases with no gene match: 1. From germline, CDR1 is SGHVS and CDR2 FNYEAQ. This CDR3 has 15 amino acids. This chain's CDR3 is CASSLGTGGNQPQHF. CDR3 nucleotides: TGTGCCAGCAGCTTAGGGACAGGGGGAAATCAGCCCCAGCATTTT.

This clone has just a few counts. Other DNA sequences from this sample encode an identical CDR3 as well. The chain joins TRBV14 to TRBJ1-2, with TRBD1 matching 7 bases. J lost 4 bases, V lost 1 base, and 6 bases had no gene match. The CDR3 is 15 amino acids. Germline V gene data show CDR1 as SGHDN and CDR2 as FVKESK. Here the CDR3 DNA reads TGTGCCAGCAGCCAAGGACAGGGAAGAGGCTATGGCTACACCTTC. Translated: CASSQGQGRGYGYTF.

The chain is built from TRBV18 and TRBJ1-4; D remains ambiguous. V was pared by 4 bases and J by 4 bases, with 13 bases between. CDR1 and CDR2 (germline): KGHSH, LQKENI. The CDR3 covers 15 residues. CDR3 coding DNA: TGTGCCAGCTCACTGCAGTCGACTGTTAATGAAAAACTGTTTTTT. It is translated as CASSLQSTVNEKLFF.

CDR3: CASSSSGSDTQYF. The DNA for the CDR3 is TGCGCCAGCAGCTCTAGCGGGTCAGATACGCAGTATTTT. The chain is built from TRBV4-3 and TRBJ2-3; TRBD2 matches 8 bases. The CDR3 is 13 residues long. Germline V gene data show CDR1 as LGHNA and CDR2 as YSLEER. V lost 5 bases to trimming and J lost 4 bases; unmatched junction nucleotides: 2.

This chain connects TRBV6-1 to TRBJ1-2; TRBD1 matches 7 bases. The CDR3 runs to 13 residues. CDR1 is MNHNS and CDR2 is SASEGT in the germline V gene. Trimming took 8 bases from V and 4 from J; bases not matched to a gene: 7. CDR3: CASWTGQLYGYTF. The CDR3 DNA follows: TGTGCCAGCTGGACAGGACAACTCTATGGCTACACCTTC.

The CDR3 reads CAISESGLVRLGNEQFF. The DNA of the CDR3 is TGTGCCATCAGTGAGTCGGGGCTCGTCCGGCTTGGCAATGAGCAGTTCTTC. V and J are TRBV10-3 and TRBJ2-1, with D tentatively TRBD1 (5 bases). This CDR3 has 17 amino acids. The V end was cut by 0 bases, the J end by 6 bases, with 18 bases between. Germline lookup yields CDR1 ENHRY and CDR2 SYGVKD.

The V gene is TRBV19, the J gene TRBJ1-1, with D unclear. The CDR3 totals 14 residues. Looked up from germline, CDR1 is LNHDA and CDR2 is SQIVND (reference sequence). V lost 0 bases, J lost 11 bases, and 16 bases lay in between. CDR3 loop: CASSIDLDEKRAFF. In DNA form, the CDR3 reads TGTGCCAGTAGTATAGATCTGGACGAAAAGCGGGCTTTCTTT.

CDR3 sequence: CASSLSMGRGEDTQYF. CDR3 sequence (DNA): TGTGCCAGCAGTTTATCGATGGGGAGGGGGGAAGATACGCAGTATTTT. The chain combines TRBV27 with TRBJ2-3; D is perhaps TRBD2 (7 bases). CDR1 and CDR2 from the germline V gene are MNHEY and SMNVEV (reference sequence). The CDR3 covers 16 residues. V lost 0 bases, J lost 5 bases, and 15 bases lay in between.

The J gene is TRBJ1-1, the V gene TRBV3-1 (or the pseudogene TRBV3-2), with 7 bases that match TRBD1. CDR1 is LGHDT and CDR2 is YNNKEL in the germline V gene (reference sequence). With 5 bases clipped from V and 2 bases from J, the junction kept 8 bases outside the gene matches. CDR3 length: 15 amino acids. The CDR3 coding sequence is TGTGCCAGCAGCTTAATGGGACAGCCCAACACTGAAGCTTTCTTT. It codes for CASSLMGQPNTEAFF.

The chain has TRBV19 and TRBJ2-5; D perhaps matches TRBD2 (6 bases). CDR3 length: 14 residues. Trimming took 4 bases from V and 1 from J, leaving 10 bases between them. Germline V lookup: CDR1 LNHDA, CDR2 SQIVND (reference sequence). Here the CDR3 DNA reads TGTGCCAGTAGTAGACTAGGCACCCAAGAGACCCAGTACTTC. This gives the protein CASSRLGTQETQYF.

This clone was counted a single time. The chain carries TRBV19 and TRBJ1-2, with D maybe TRBD1 (6 bases). CDR1 and CDR2 from the germline V gene are LNHDA and SQIVND (reference sequence). This CDR3 region has 11 residues. Trimming left V 9 bases short and J 5 bases short, with 10 bases between. This chain's CDR3 is CASSDSYGYTF. CDR3 sequence (DNA): TGTGCCAGCTCGGACAGTTATGGCTACACCTTC.

In this sample, this clone turned up a few times. The rearrangement links TRBV5-4 to TRBJ1-2, with D perhaps TRBD1 (6 bases). This CDR3 contains 14 residues. Germline V gives CDR1 SGHNT, CDR2 YYREEE (reference sequence). V dropped 2 bases and J dropped 5 bases, with 13 bases sitting between them. The CDR3 spells CASSFALTGYGYTF. Written as DNA, the CDR3 is TGTGCCAGCAGCTTCGCCTTGACAGGTTATGGCTACACCTTC.

The rearrangement uses TRBV3-1 (or the pseudogene TRBV3-2) and TRBJ1-4; 7 positions match TRBD1. With V trimmed by 0 bases and J by 6 bases, 4 bases remained unmatched. Germline loops: CDR1 LGHDT, CDR2 YNNKEL (reference sequence). CDR3 length: 15 amino acids. This CDR3 reads CASSQETGLHEKLFF. The CDR3 DNA follows: TGTGCCAGCAGCCAAGAGACAGGGTTGCATGAAAAACTGTTTTTT.

This CDR3 is CASSPPFSPLHF. CDR3 nucleotides: TGTGCCAGCAGTCCCCCCTTTTCACCCCTCCACTTT. The chain employs TRBV27 and TRBJ1-6; D unresolved. The CDR3 is 12 residues long. The V end lost 5 bases, the J end lost 9 bases, and 8 bases lay between the germline ends. Germline V gene sequence: CDR1 MNHEY, CDR2 SMNVEV (reference sequence).

The J gene is TRBJ1-1, the V gene TRBV2, with D possibly being TRBD1 (5 bases). CDR1 and CDR2 from the germline V gene are SNHLY and FYNNEI. The CDR3 loop spans 12 amino acids. V lost 4 bases to trimming and J lost 5 bases, with 8 bases between them. The CDR3 region has the DNA TGTGCCAGCAGTGGGACACAAACTGAAGCTTTCTTT. This encodes CASSGTQTEAFF.

This chain connects TRBV10-2 to TRBJ1-2, with 9 nucleotides matching TRBD1. Losses at the gene ends were 3 bases for V and 6 bases for J; bases not matched to a gene: 5. This CDR3 has 14 residues. Germline V gives CDR1 WSHSY, CDR2 SAAADI. The CDR3: CASSEQGARNGYTF. The CDR3 DNA is TGCGCCAGCAGTGAACAGGGGGCTCGGAATGGCTACACCTTC.

The chain is built from TRBV10-3 and TRBJ2-7; TRBD2 matches 8 bases. The CDR3 loop spans 15 amino acids. V shed 6 bases, J shed 1 base, and the junction held 8 bases outside the gene matches. Per the germline V gene, CDR1 is ENHRY and CDR2 is SYGVKD. The CDR3 sequence: CAISYASGGSYEQYF. The DNA for the CDR3 is TGTGCCATCAGCTATGCCAGCGGGGGATCCTACGAGCAGTACTTC.

This rearrangement joins TRBV5-1 to TRBJ2-7, with TRBD1 identical over 7 bases. The V and J ends lost 1 base and 5 bases, in that order; junction bases with no gene match: 9. CDR1 is SGHRS, CDR2 YFSETQ, per germline. This CDR3 has 15 residues. The CDR3 here is CASSLSNNRGDEQYF. In nucleotides, the CDR3 is TGCGCCAGCAGCTTGAGTAACAACAGGGGCGACGAGCAGTACTTC.

The chain joins TRBV10-3 to TRBJ2-5; D gene ambiguous. Trimming cost V 0 bases and J 5 bases, with 10 bases left between them. The CDR3 loop spans 14 amino acids. Germline CDR1 and CDR2: ENHRY and SYGVKD. The CDR3 reads CAISESQAMETQYF. CDR3 nucleotides: TGTGCCATCAGTGAGTCGCAGGCTATGGAGACCCAGTACTTC.

This clone has more than one count but fewer than ten. The V call is TRBV25-1, the J call TRBJ1-5; TRBD1 matches at 8 bases. V shed 2 bases, J shed 9 bases, and the junction held 9 bases outside the gene matches. CDR3 length: 15 residues. Germline V CDR1 and CDR2: MGHDK, SYGVNS. This CDR3 reads CASSEGQGLGWPQHF. For the CDR3, the DNA is TGTGCCAGCAGTGAAGGACAGGGCCTTGGGTGGCCCCAGCATTTT.

J is TRBJ1-5 and V is TRBV27; the D is unclear. The CDR3 extends over 15 amino acids. CDR1 MNHEY and CDR2 SMNVEV come from the germline V gene (reference sequence). Trimming cost V 5 bases and J 1 base, with 12 bases left between them. The CDR3 here is CASSTSAGSNQPQHF. CDR3 DNA: TGTGCCAGCAGTACCTCCGCGGGGAGCAATCAGCCCCAGCATTTT.

This rearrangement joins TRBV9 to TRBJ1-2; 7 bases align to TRBD1. V lost 3 bases, J lost 2 bases, and 10 bases stayed unmatched. The germline V gene has CDR1 SGDLS and CDR2 YYNGEE. The CDR3 has 16 amino acids. The CDR3 reads CASSAPGGQLNYGYTF. In DNA, the CDR3 is TGTGCCAGCAGCGCGCCCGGGGGACAGCTAAACTATGGCTACACCTTC.

The V and J genes are TRBV11-2 and TRBJ2-7; 7 bases line up with TRBD2. The CDR3 sequence is 15 residues long. With 0 bases clipped from V and 3 bases from J, the junction kept 5 bases outside the gene matches. CDR1 is SGHAT, CDR2 FQNNGV, per germline. The CDR3 here is CASSLEGTTNYEQYF. DNA of the CDR3: TGTGCCAGCAGCTTAGAGGGGACTACCAACTACGAGCAGTACTTC.